The clone carrying this T cell receptor beta chain was detected only a few times. RNA transcripts gave rise to amplified TCR beta CDR3 regions. Using the HTBI primer set, a first-round RT-PCR was run on the TCR CDR3. TCRdb used MiXCR to reprocess the multiplex PCR reads, holding one entry per CDR3 protein. The sample lists 350,000 to 400,000 distinct CDR3 sequences, more than 13% seen once, with about 31% in the top ten. The data belong to a study of T cells in Graves' hyperthyroidism and ophthalmopathy. The CDR3 totals 15 residues. The germline V gene has CDR1 KGHSH and CDR2 LQKENI. With 1 base clipped from V and 3 bases from J, the junction kept 2 bases outside the gene matches.

This sequence was found in a woman aged 25-40 years with Graves' hyperthyroidism. The chain uses TRBV18 and TRBJ2-2, with TRBD1 matching over 7 bases. The sample taken for sequencing was blood. The DNA of the CDR3 is TGTGCCAGCTCACCACAGGGGGCGGACACCGGGGAGCTGTTTTTT. Protein product: CASSPQGADTGELFF. Variable domain in full (rest from reference TRBV18 and TRBJ2-2): NAGVMQNPRHLVRRRGQEARLRCSPMKGHSHVYWYRQLPEEGLKFMVYLQKENIIDESGMPKERFSAEFPKEGPSILRIQQVVRGDSAAYFCASSPQGADTGELFFGEGSRLTVL.